The sample holds many counts of the clone carrying this TCR beta chain. Its specificity is unknown. The beta constant-region primer was an equimolar mix of two oligonucleotides covering TRBC1 and TRBC2. Four rounds of PCR amplified the ligated cDNA using nested alpha and beta constant-region primers plus SP2. TCRdb re-derived calls from the UMI-ligation and nested PCR reads in MiXCR, one entry per CDR3 protein. Altogether around 17,000 distinct CDR3 sequences are present, around 10% being singletons, with the ten largest covering about 23%. This record belongs to a study of naive and memory T cell subsets. Findings and caveats of the study: From naive to CM, EM and EMRA, diversity decreased and Gini increased.

Germline CDR1 PRHDT, CDR2 FYEKMQ (reference sequence). The V and J ends lost 2 bases and 0 bases respectively, with 8 bases between them. The CDR3 is made up of 15 amino acids. CD8 T cells were positively selected from what remained after CD4 positive selection. The sequencing sample was made of central memory CD8+ T cells from blood. The clonotype comes from a human donor in good health. The chain combines TRBV13 with TRBJ1-3; D is unresolved. The CDR3 is CASSLSSGSGNTIYF. In DNA form, the CDR3 reads TGTGCCAGCAGCTTATCCTCTGGCTCTGGAAACACCATATATTTT. Together with reference TRBV13 and TRBJ1-3, the CDR3 gives the full variable domain: AAGVIQSPRHLIKEKRETATLKCYPIPRHDTVYWYQQGPGQDPQFLISFYEKMQSDKGSIPDRFSAQQFSDYHSELNMSSLELGDSALYFCASSLSSGSGNTIYFGEGSWLTVV.